This T cell receptor (beta chain) is from a study of cytomegalovirus exposure and HLA in healthy donors. The wider study: HLA-typed donors were the source of approximately 85 million unique TCRs held in an early data release. Of over 300 genotyped donors, roughly 80% clustered with self-reported Caucasian donors.

On this clone: Its antigen is currently unknown.

Study-level points and caveats: 15,000 to 20,000 TCR beta sequences were associated with HLA alleles at 0.05 false discovery rate in a later analysis. As a later analysis showed, a missense DCLRE1C variant was linked to trimming of TCR beta V- and J-genes.

V gave up 1 base and J gave up 0 bases, with 15 bases separating them. In germline, CDR1 is SGHRS, CDR2 YFSETQ. The CDR3 is made up of 17 amino acids. PCR amplification relied on 60 Vbeta primers (plus 13 Jbeta primers). Repertoires were generated with immunoSEQ multiplex PCR, while TCRdb's copy carries only in-frame clones and drops some. The data hold hundreds of thousands of clones, with around 88% observed a single time. This sequence was found in a woman aged 18-29 years in good health and CMV-seronegative. The chain is built from TRBV5-1 and TRBJ2-3; D gene uncertain. The sequenced sample consisted of PBMCs. The chain's CDR3 is CASSLSLRVLSTDTQYF. For the CDR3, the DNA is TGCGCCAGCAGCTTGTCGCTCCGCGTTCTTAGCACAGATACGCAGTATTTT.